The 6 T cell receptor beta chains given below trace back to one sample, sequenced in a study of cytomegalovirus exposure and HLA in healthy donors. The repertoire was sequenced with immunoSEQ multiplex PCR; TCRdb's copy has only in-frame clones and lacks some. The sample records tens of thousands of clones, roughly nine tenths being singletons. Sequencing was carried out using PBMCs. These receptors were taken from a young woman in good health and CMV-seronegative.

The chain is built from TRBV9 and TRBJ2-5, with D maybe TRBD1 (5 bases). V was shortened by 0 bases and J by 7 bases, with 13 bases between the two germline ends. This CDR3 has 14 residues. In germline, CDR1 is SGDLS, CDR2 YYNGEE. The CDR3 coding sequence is TGTGCCAGCAGCGTAGATGACAGCCCGGGGACCCAGTACTTC. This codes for CASSVDDSPGTQYF.

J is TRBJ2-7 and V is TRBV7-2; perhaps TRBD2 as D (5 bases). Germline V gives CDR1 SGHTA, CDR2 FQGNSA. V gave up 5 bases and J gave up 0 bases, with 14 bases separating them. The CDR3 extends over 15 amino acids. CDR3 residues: CASSPLSGSSYEQYF. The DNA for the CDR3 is TGTGCCAGCAGCCCCCTTTCGGGGAGCTCCTACGAGCAGTACTTC.

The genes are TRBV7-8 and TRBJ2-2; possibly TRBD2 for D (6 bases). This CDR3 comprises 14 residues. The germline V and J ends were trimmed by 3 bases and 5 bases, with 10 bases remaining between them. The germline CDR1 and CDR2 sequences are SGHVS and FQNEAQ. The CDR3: CASSFQAGTGELFF. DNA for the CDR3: TGTGCCAGCAGCTTCCAGGCGGGGACCGGGGAGCTGTTTTTT.

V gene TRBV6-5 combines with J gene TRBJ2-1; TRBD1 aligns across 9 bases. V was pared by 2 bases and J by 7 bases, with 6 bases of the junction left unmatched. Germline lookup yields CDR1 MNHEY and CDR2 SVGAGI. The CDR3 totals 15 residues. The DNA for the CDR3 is TGTGCCAGCAGTTACCCCGGACAGGGGCGGAATGAGCAGTTCTTC. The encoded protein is CASSYPGQGRNEQFF.

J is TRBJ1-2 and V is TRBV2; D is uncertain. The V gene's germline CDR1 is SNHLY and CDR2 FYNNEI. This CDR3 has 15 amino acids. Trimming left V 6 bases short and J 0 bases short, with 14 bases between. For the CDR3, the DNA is TGTGCCAGCAGGGAGGAAAGAACGGCTAACTATGGCTACACCTTC. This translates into CASREERTANYGYTF.

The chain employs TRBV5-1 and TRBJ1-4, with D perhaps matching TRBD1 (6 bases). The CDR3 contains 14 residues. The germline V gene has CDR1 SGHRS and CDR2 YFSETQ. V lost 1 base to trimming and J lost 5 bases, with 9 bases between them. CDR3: CASSLQGRNEKLFF. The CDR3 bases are TGCGCCAGCAGCTTGCAGGGGCGAAATGAAAAACTGTTTTTT. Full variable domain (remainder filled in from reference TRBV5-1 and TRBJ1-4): KAGVTQTPRYLIKTRGQQVTLSCSPISGHRSVSWYQQTPGQGLQFLFEYFSETQRNKGNFPGRFSGRQFSNSRSEMNVSTLELGDSALYLCASSLQGRNEKLFFGSGTQLSVL.